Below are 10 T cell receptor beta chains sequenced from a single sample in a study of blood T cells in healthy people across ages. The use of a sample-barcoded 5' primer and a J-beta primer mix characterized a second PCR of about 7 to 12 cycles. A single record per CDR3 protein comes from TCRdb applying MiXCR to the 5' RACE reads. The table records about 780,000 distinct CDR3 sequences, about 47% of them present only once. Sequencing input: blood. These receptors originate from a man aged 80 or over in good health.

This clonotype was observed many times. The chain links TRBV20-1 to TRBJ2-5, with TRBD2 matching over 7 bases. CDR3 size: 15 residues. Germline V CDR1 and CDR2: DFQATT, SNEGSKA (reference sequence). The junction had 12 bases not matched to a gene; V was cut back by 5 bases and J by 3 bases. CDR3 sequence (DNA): TGCAGTGCTCTTCTACCCGGGACTAACGAAGAGACCCAGTACTTC. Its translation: CSALLPGTNEETQYF.

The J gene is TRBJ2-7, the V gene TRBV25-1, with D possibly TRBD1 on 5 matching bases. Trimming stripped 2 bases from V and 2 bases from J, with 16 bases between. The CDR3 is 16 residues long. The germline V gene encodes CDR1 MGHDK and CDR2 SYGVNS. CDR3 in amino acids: CASSETGIHSAYEQYF. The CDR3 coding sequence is TGTGCCAGCAGTGAAACAGGTATACACAGCGCCTACGAGCAGTACTTC.

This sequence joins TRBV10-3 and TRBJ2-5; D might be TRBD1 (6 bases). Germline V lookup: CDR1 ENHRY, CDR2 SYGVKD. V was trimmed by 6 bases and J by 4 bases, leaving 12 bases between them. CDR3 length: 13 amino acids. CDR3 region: CAISGQHGETQYF. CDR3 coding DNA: TGTGCCATCAGCGGACAGCATGGAGAGACCCAGTACTTC.

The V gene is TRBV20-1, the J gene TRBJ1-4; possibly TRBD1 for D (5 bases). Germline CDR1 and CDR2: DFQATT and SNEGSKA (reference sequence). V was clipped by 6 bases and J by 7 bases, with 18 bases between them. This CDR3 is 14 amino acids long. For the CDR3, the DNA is TGCAGTGCGGGAGTCGGGGGGGTCGGTGAAAAACTGTTTTTT. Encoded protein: CSAGVGGVGEKLFF.

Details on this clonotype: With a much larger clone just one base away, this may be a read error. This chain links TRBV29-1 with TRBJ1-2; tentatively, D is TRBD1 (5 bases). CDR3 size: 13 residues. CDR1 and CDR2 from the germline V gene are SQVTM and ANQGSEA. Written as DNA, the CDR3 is TGCAGCGTTGAAGTGGGGGAAATTTATGACTACACCTTC. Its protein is CSVEVGEIYDYTF.

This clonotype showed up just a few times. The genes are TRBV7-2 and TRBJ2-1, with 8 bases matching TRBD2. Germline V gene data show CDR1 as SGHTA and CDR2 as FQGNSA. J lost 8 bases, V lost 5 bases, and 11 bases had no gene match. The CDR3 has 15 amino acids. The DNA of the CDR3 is TGTGCCAGCAGCAAGGGACTAGTGGGAACCGATGAGCAGTTCTTC. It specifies CASSKGLVGTDEQFF.

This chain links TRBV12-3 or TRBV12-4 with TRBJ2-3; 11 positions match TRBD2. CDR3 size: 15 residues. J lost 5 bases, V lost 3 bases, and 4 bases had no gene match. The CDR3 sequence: CASSFWLAGGDTQYF. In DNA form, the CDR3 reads TGTGCCAGCAGTTTTTGGCTAGCGGGAGGAGATACGCAGTATTTT.

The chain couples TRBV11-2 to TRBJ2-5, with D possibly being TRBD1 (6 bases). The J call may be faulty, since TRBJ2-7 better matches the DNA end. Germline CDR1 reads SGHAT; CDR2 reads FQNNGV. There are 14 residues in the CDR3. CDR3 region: CASSFSGRDNEQYF. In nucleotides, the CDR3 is TGTGCCAGCAGCTTCAGCGGCAGGGACAACGAGCAGTACTTC.

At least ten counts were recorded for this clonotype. CDR3: CSVESRGVLFF. The CDR3, as DNA: TGCAGCGTTGAAAGCCGAGGGGTACTGTTTTTT. The chain combines TRBV29-1 with TRBJ1-4; TRBD1 is a possible D gene (5 bases). The V end lost 2 bases, the J end lost 13 bases, and 11 bases lay between the germline ends. Germline V gene lookup returns CDR1 SQVTM and CDR2 ANQGSEA. The CDR3 length is 11 residues.

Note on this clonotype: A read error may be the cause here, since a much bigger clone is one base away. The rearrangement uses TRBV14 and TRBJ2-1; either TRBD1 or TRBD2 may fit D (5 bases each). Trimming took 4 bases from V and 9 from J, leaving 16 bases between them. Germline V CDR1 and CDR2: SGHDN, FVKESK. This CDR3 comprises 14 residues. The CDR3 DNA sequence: TGTGCCAGCAGCCCAGGAACAGTTGGGGGTGAGCAGTTCTTC. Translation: CASSPGTVGGEQFF.